This paragraph covers one T cell receptor (beta chain) sequence. The data stem from a study of blood T cell repertoires in COVID-19. Assay used: immunoSEQ multiplex PCR; TCRdb lists only in-frame clones, some missing. The sample records about 170,000 clones, 75% to 90% being singletons. Trimming at V came to 8 bases and at J to 0 bases, leaving 6 bases not matched to a gene. Germline V CDR1 and CDR2: MNHEY, SVGAGI. The CDR3 is made up of 14 amino acids. What the recovered Cohort 3 donors had was two negative PCRs, clearance, or symptom resolution. The chain carries TRBV6-5 and TRBJ1-2; 7 bases agree with TRBD1. This receptor was taken from a woman aged 45-59 years who had recovered from COVID-19. Sequenced sample: PBMCs or T cells enriched from blood (not recorded which). The CDR3 DNA reads as TGTGCCAGCCACCGACAGGGAACTAACTATGGCTACACCTTC. Translated, it gives CASHRQGTNYGYTF.